This TCR beta chain was documented in a study of blood T cells in healthy people across ages. This clonotype was observed a handful of times. Every donor contributed 8 to 10 milliliters of peripheral blood by blood draw. A sample-barcoded 5' primer and a J-beta primer mix were used in a second PCR of roughly 6 to 11 cycles. Each cDNA molecule was tagged by a template-switch adaptor that had 12 random nucleotides. TCRdb re-analysed the 5' RACE reads in MiXCR, keeping a single row per CDR3 protein. The data hold 1.5 million to 2 million distinct CDR3 sequences, with over 25% observed a single time. The sample was blood. The clonotype was recovered from a woman between 25 and 40 years old in good health.

The CDR3 region has the DNA TGCAGCGTTGTTCTGGACAGGGGAGGGTTTGAAGCTTTCTTT. Translation gives CSVVLDRGGFEAFF. This rearrangement joins TRBV29-1 to TRBJ1-1, with 9 bases identical to TRBD1. Germline CDR1 and CDR2: SQVTM and ANQGSEA. Trimming removed 4 bases from V and 7 bases from J; junction bases left unmatched: 10. The CDR3 totals 14 residues.